Each of the 15 T cell receptor beta chains below was sequenced from the same sample in a study of cytomegalovirus exposure and HLA in healthy donors. The PCR employed 60 Vbeta primers together with 13 Jbeta primers. The method was immunoSEQ multiplex PCR; TCRdb's version includes in-frame clones alone and lacks a portion of them. The table records 140,000 to 150,000 clones, 84% of them present only once. Sequenced material: PBMCs. The receptors here all came from a boy aged 2 to 9 in good health and CMV-seronegative.

This clone showed up just once. V and J are TRBV4-2 and TRBJ1-2, with D uncertain. Trimming took 1 base from V and 0 from J, leaving 9 bases between them. CDR1 and CDR2 (germline): LGHNA, YNFKEQ. CDR3 length equals 15 residues. The CDR3 DNA follows: TGTGCCAGCAGCCAAGGTTCCGTAGCTAACTATGGCTACACCTTC. This sequence encodes CASSQGSVANYGYTF.

The sample holds one count of this clone. The CDR3 nucleotides are TGTGCCAGCAGCCGAACGACTACGCGGTATGGCTACACCTTC. As protein: CASSRTTTRYGYTF. V and J are TRBV14 and TRBJ1-2; D not certain. The CDR3 runs 14 residues. V lost 4 bases, J lost 5 bases, and 14 bases lay in between. Per germline, CDR1 SGHDN and CDR2 FVKESK.

This clone appeared a few times. CDR3 DNA: TGTGCCAGTAGTTCCTCCGGGAACCCTTCCTACGAGCAGTACTTC. Its protein product is CASSSSGNPSYEQYF. This chain uses TRBV19 with TRBJ2-7; TRBD2 might be the D (5 bases). This CDR3 is 15 amino acids long. The germline V gene has CDR1 LNHDA and CDR2 SQIVND (reference sequence). The germline V and J ends were trimmed by 5 bases and 1 base, with 15 bases remaining between them.

The genes are TRBV11-1 and TRBJ1-1; TRBD1 matches at 8 bases. The CDR3 runs 14 residues. Trimming at V came to 5 bases and at J to 0 bases, leaving 2 bases not matched to a gene. Germline V gene sequence: CDR1 SGHAT, CDR2 FQDESV (reference sequence). The CDR3 nucleotides read TGTGCCAGCAGCCTACAGGGGGTGAACACTGAAGCTTTCTTT. Protein sequence: CASSLQGVNTEAFF.

The chain is built from TRBV4-3 and TRBJ2-5; 9 bases line up with TRBD2. V trimming: 0 bases; J trimming: 2 bases; junction bases outside the gene matches: 19. The CDR3 covers 21 residues. Germline CDR1 reads LGHNA; CDR2 reads YSLEER. The CDR3 DNA reads as TGCGCCAGCAGCCAAGAACGGTCTTTTGTAGCGGGAGATTGGGGTCAAGAGACCCAGTACTTC. Residues: CASSQERSFVAGDWGQETQYF.

The rearrangement links TRBV4-2 to TRBJ1-1; D might be TRBD1 (5 bases). CDR1 is LGHNA and CDR2 is YNFKEQ in the germline V gene. Trimming pared 4 bases from V and 1 base from J, leaving 13 bases between. The CDR3 covers 15 residues. The CDR3 DNA follows: TGTGCCAGCAGCCGGACAAGGGCCTCGAACACTGAAGCTTTCTTT. Amino acid sequence: CASSRTRASNTEAFF.

This clone was recorded only once. The chain employs TRBV11-2 and TRBJ1-2, with TRBD1 matching over 7 bases. The V segment lost 4 bases and the J segment 3 bases; nucleotides outside the gene matches: 2. The germline V gene has CDR1 SGHAT and CDR2 FQNNGV. This CDR3 is built from 13 residues. This CDR3 reads CASSSGQDYGYTF. As DNA, the CDR3 is TGTGCCAGCAGCTCCGGACAGGACTATGGCTACACCTTC.

The chain links TRBV4-3 to TRBJ1-2; D perhaps matches TRBD1 (6 bases). Per germline, CDR1 LGHNA and CDR2 YSLEER. V was cut by 0 bases and J by 5 bases, with 13 bases left in between. This CDR3 contains 15 residues. CDR3 in amino acids: CASSQDGQSIYGYTF. The CDR3 DNA is TGCGCCAGCAGCCAAGACGGACAGTCTATATATGGCTACACCTTC.

Only a few counts were recorded for this clone. The chain recombines TRBV6-1 with TRBJ2-2; 9 bases fit TRBD1. V lost 4 bases to trimming and J lost 6 bases; unmatched junction nucleotides: 3. Germline-derived CDR1 and CDR2 are MNHNS and SASEGT. This CDR3 contains 14 residues. In DNA form, the CDR3 reads TGTGCCAGCAGTGCCGGGACAGGGCCCGGGGAGCTGTTTTTT. Translation: CASSAGTGPGELFF.

A single count supports this clone. The chain links TRBV2 to TRBJ2-5; 10 bases fit TRBD1. From germline, CDR1 is SNHLY and CDR2 FYNNEI. This CDR3 is built from 15 residues. Losses at the gene ends were 6 bases for V and 2 bases for J; bases not matched to a gene: 6. CDR3 bases: TGTGCCAGCAGATCGGACAGGGGGACACAAGAGACCCAGTACTTC. Translated, it gives CASRSDRGTQETQYF.

This clone was seen a single time. The rearrangement uses TRBV5-4 and TRBJ1-2; 9 nucleotides agree with TRBD1. The V gene's germline CDR1 is SGHNT and CDR2 YYREEE (reference sequence). Unmatched junction bases numbered 9, after V lost 2 bases and J lost 13 bases. The CDR3 extends over 13 amino acids. Written as DNA, the CDR3 is TGTGCCAGCAGCTTCACAGGGGGCAATAGGGGCACCTTC. Protein product: CASSFTGGNRGTF.

CDR3 loop: CASSRNGGQETQYF. The CDR3 coding sequence is TGCGCCAGCAGCCGAAACGGGGGGCAAGAGACCCAGTACTTC. This chain uses TRBV5-1 with TRBJ2-5; 7 bases line up with TRBD2. There are 14 residues in the CDR3. V was clipped by 4 bases and J by 2 bases; unmatched bases: 5. From germline, CDR1 is SGHRS and CDR2 YFSETQ.

The chain couples TRBV6-5 to TRBJ1-2; tentative D call: TRBD1 (6 bases). From germline, CDR1 is MNHEY and CDR2 SVGAGI. The CDR3 contains 12 residues. V lost 5 bases, J lost 8 bases, and 12 bases lay in between. The CDR3: CASSRGAVGYTF. The CDR3 nucleotides are TGTGCCAGCAGTCGGGGGGCGGTCGGCTACACCTTC.

The rearrangement joins TRBV6-5 to TRBJ1-6; D call uncertain. Germline-derived CDR1 and CDR2 are MNHEY and SVGAGI. V was pared by 2 bases and J by 7 bases, with 15 bases between. The CDR3 runs 16 residues. The CDR3 reads CASSYLRRGRNSPLHF. CDR3 nucleotides: TGTGCCAGCAGTTACCTACGACGGGGAAGAAATTCACCCCTCCACTTT.

The rearrangement links TRBV18 to TRBJ2-1; possibly TRBD2 for D (5 bases). Germline V gene lookup returns CDR1 KGHSH and CDR2 LQKENI. CDR3 length: 13 amino acids. The V gene lost 3 bases and the J gene lost 8 bases, with 11 bases spanning the gap. The CDR3 bases are TGTGCCAGCTCACCGCGAGGGATCGATGAGCAGTTCTTC. Translating it yields CASSPRGIDEQFF.